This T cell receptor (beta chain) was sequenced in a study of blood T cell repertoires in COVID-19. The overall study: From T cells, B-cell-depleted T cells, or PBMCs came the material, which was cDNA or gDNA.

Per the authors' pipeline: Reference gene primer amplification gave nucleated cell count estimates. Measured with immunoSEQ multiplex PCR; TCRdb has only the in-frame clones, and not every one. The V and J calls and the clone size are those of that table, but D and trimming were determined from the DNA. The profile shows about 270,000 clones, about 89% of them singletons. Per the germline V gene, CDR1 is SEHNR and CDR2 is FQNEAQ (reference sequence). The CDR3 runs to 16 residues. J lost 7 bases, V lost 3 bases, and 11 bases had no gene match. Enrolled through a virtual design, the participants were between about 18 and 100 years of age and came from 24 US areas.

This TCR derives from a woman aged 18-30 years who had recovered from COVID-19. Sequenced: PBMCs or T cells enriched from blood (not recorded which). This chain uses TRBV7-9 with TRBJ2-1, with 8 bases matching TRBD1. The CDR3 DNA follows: TGTGCCAGCAGCTTGCCAGACAGGGGACCTAGAAATGAGCAGTTCTTC. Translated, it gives CASSLPDRGPRNEQFF.